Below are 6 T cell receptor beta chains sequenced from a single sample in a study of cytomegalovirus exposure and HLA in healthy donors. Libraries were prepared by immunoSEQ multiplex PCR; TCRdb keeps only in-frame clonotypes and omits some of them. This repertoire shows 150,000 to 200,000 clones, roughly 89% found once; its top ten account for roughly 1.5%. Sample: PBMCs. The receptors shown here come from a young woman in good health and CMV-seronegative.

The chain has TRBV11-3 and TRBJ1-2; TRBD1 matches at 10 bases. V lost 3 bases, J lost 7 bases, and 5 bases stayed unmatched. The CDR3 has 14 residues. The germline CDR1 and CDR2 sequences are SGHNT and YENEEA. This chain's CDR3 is CASSFRDRGCGYTF. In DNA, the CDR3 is TGTGCCAGCAGCTTTCGGGACAGGGGCTGTGGCTACACCTTC.

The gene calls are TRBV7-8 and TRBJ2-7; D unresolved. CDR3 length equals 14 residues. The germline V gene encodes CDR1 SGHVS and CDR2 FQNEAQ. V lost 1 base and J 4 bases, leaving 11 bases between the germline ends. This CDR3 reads CASSLVGFSYEQYF. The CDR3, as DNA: TGTGCCAGCAGCTTAGTCGGGTTTTCGTACGAGCAGTACTTC.

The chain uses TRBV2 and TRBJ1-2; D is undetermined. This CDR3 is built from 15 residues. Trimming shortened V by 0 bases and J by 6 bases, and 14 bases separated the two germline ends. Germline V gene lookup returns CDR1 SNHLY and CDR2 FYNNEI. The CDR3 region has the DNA TGTGCCAGCAGTGAAGCCCCACCCGCTTCGGATGGCTACACCTTC. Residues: CASSEAPPASDGYTF.

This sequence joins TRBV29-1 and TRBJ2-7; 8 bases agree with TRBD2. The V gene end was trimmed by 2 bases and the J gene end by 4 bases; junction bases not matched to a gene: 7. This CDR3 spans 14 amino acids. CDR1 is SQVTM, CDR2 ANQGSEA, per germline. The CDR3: CSVEFAGGGYEQYF. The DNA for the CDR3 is TGCAGCGTTGAATTTGCGGGGGGTGGTTACGAGCAGTACTTC.

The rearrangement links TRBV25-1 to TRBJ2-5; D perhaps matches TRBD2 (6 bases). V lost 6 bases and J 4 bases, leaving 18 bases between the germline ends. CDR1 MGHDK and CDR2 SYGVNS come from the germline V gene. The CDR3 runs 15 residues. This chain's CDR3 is CASSGGMGVGETQYF. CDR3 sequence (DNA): TGTGCCAGCAGCGGGGGTATGGGGGTCGGAGAGACCCAGTACTTC.

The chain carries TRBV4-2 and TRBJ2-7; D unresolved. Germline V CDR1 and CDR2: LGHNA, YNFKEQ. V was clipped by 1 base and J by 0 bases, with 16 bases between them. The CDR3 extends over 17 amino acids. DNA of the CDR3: TGTGCCAGCAGCCAAGTCCCTGACTCCGGGTACTCCTACGAGCAGTACTTC. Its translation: CASSQVPDSGYSYEQYF.